The rows below give T cell receptor beta chains drawn from one sample of a study of cytomegalovirus exposure and HLA in healthy donors. Produced via immunoSEQ multiplex PCR; TCRdb's table is partial and in-frame only. The data show about 190,000 clones, 70% to 75% seen once. Sequenced: PBMCs. These receptors all stem from a man aged 30 to 45 in good health and CMV-seropositive. Both conserved end residues are part of each CDR3. D genes are given only for firm matches. Only some rows state a clone size, as once, few, many or a class for expanded clones.

cdr3_nt: TGTGCCAGCAGCTTGACTAGCGGGAGGGCCGGTGATACGCAGTATTTT
cdr3_aa: CASSLTSGRAGDTQYF
clone_size: .
d_call: TRBD2
j_call: TRBJ2-3
v_call: TRBV5-4

cdr3_nt: TGTGCCAGCAGCGTAAGCCCCGGGGGGGGAGTGAGGGAGCAGTTCTTC
cdr3_aa: CASSVSPGGGVREQFF
clone_size: .
d_call: TRBD2
j_call: TRBJ2-1
v_call: TRBV9

cdr3_nt: TGTGCCAGGTCACAGGGCTTAGGCACAGATACGCAGTATTTT
cdr3_aa: CARSQGLGTDTQYF
clone_size: .
d_call: .
j_call: TRBJ2-3
v_call: TRBV6-7

cdr3_nt: TGTGCCAGCACCCGGGACAAGGAGACCCAGTACTTC
cdr3_aa: CASTRDKETQYF
clone_size: .
d_call: .
j_call: TRBJ2-5
v_call: TRBV28

cdr3_nt: TGTGCCAGCAGCTTGTCAGCGGGTCTCGGCTATGGCTACACCTTC
cdr3_aa: CASSLSAGLGYGYTF
clone_size: .
d_call: .
j_call: TRBJ1-2
v_call: TRBV5-6

cdr3_nt: TGTGCCAGCAGCTTCACTAGCGGGGGGCTGCAAGAGACCCAGTACTTC
cdr3_aa: CASSFTSGGLQETQYF
clone_size: .
d_call: TRBD2
j_call: TRBJ2-5
v_call: TRBV5-4

cdr3_nt: TGTGCCAGCAGTTTTGGGGGGAATGAGCAGTTCTTC
cdr3_aa: CASSFGGNEQFF
clone_size: .
d_call: .
j_call: TRBJ2-1
v_call: TRBV27

cdr3_nt: TGTGCCAGCAGCAAAAGCGGACAGCCCCAGCATTTT
cdr3_aa: CASSKSGQPQHF
clone_size: .
d_call: .
j_call: TRBJ1-5
v_call: TRBV21-1

cdr3_nt: TGTTCCAGCACCTTTTCACCGGGACAGGGCAATGAGCAGTTCTTC
cdr3_aa: CSSTFSPGQGNEQFF
clone_size: .
d_call: TRBD1
j_call: TRBJ2-1
v_call: TRBV7-9

cdr3_nt: TGCAGCGTTGCCCGACAGGGGGCAGGGCAGTACTTC
cdr3_aa: CSVARQGAGQYF
clone_size: .
d_call: TRBD1
j_call: TRBJ2-7
v_call: TRBV29-1

cdr3_nt: TGTGCCTGGAGCGATGACGGGACTTTCCTGGGGCAAGAGACCCAGTACTTC
cdr3_aa: CAWSDDGTFLGQETQYF
clone_size: .
d_call: .
j_call: TRBJ2-5
v_call: TRBV30

cdr3_nt: TGTGCCTGGAGCCTGGAGGCGCAGTATTTT
cdr3_aa: CAWSLEAQYF
clone_size: once
d_call: .
j_call: TRBJ2-3
v_call: TRBV30

cdr3_nt: TGTGCCAGCAGCGTAGGTCACCGCGGCAAGACCAATGAGCAGTTCTTC
cdr3_aa: CASSVGHRGKTNEQFF
clone_size: few
d_call: .
j_call: TRBJ2-1
v_call: TRBV9

cdr3_nt: TGTGCCAGCAGCATACTAGCGGGTGGAGATACGCAGTATTTT
cdr3_aa: CASSILAGGDTQYF
clone_size: .
d_call: TRBD2
j_call: TRBJ2-3
v_call: TRBV5-4

cdr3_nt: TGTGCCAGCAGTTCAGGGGGGCACGAGCAGTACTTC
cdr3_aa: CASSSGGHEQYF
clone_size: .
d_call: .
j_call: TRBJ2-7
v_call: TRBV27

cdr3_nt: TGTGCCAGCAGTATAGGGCAGGGCGAGCAGTACTTC
cdr3_aa: CASSIGQGEQYF
clone_size: .
d_call: .
j_call: TRBJ2-7
v_call: TRBV7-6

cdr3_nt: TGTGCCAGCAGGTCAGGGTACGGAACCGGGGAGCTGTTTTTT
cdr3_aa: CASRSGYGTGELFF
clone_size: once
d_call: .
j_call: TRBJ2-2
v_call: TRBV6-1

cdr3_nt: TGCGCCAGCAGCCATCCTAGCAACAATGAGCAGTTCTTC
cdr3_aa: CASSHPSNNEQFF
clone_size: .
d_call: .
j_call: TRBJ2-1
v_call: TRBV5-1

cdr3_nt: TGCGCCAGCAGCTTGGTCGGACGAGGGGGCGGCACTGAAGCTTTCTTT
cdr3_aa: CASSLVGRGGGTEAFF
clone_size: .
d_call: TRBD1
j_call: TRBJ1-1
v_call: TRBV5-1

cdr3_nt: TGTGCCAGCAGTCCGGGACAGGGGATGGTAACTTTCTTT
cdr3_aa: CASSPGQGMVTFF
clone_size: .
d_call: TRBD1
j_call: TRBJ1-1
v_call: TRBV27

cdr3_nt: TGTGCCAGCAAGCGGGGGGACGGGGACGCCGGGGAGCTGTTTTTT
cdr3_aa: CASKRGDGDAGELFF
clone_size: .
d_call: TRBD2
j_call: TRBJ2-2
v_call: TRBV2

cdr3_nt: TGTGCCAGCAGCCTCGCTAGCGGGAGGCCCTACAATGAGCAGTTCTTC
cdr3_aa: CASSLASGRPYNEQFF
clone_size: .
d_call: TRBD2
j_call: TRBJ2-1
v_call: TRBV5-6

cdr3_nt: TGTGCCAGTAGTTTCGACAGGGGTGGCTATGGCTACACCTTC
cdr3_aa: CASSFDRGGYGYTF
clone_size: .
d_call: TRBD1
j_call: TRBJ1-2
v_call: TRBV19

cdr3_nt: TGTGCCAGCAGCTATGTTTGGGAGGCCAAAAACATTCAGTACTTC
cdr3_aa: CASSYVWEAKNIQYF
clone_size: .
d_call: .
j_call: TRBJ2-4
v_call: TRBV5-6

cdr3_nt: TGTGCCACCAGCAGAGATTACTCCCGCGAGCAGTACTTC
cdr3_aa: CATSRDYSREQYF
clone_size: .
d_call: .
j_call: TRBJ2-7
v_call: TRBV15

cdr3_nt: TGTGCCATCAGTGATCCGCGCGGGAGCGGAGAGACCCAGTACTTC
cdr3_aa: CAISDPRGSGETQYF
clone_size: few
d_call: TRBD2
j_call: TRBJ2-5
v_call: TRBV10-3

cdr3_nt: TGTGCCAGCAGCTTAATGGCGGCCCCCTCGGCTAACTATGGCTACACCTTC
cdr3_aa: CASSLMAAPSANYGYTF
clone_size: .
d_call: .
j_call: TRBJ1-2
v_call: TRBV7-3

cdr3_nt: TGCGCCAGCAAAGGGACAGCAGCTAACTATGGCTACACCTTC
cdr3_aa: CASKGTAANYGYTF
clone_size: .
d_call: TRBD1
j_call: TRBJ1-2
v_call: TRBV5-1

cdr3_nt: TGCGCCAGCAGCTGGGACAACTACGAGCAGTACTTC
cdr3_aa: CASSWDNYEQYF
clone_size: .
d_call: .
j_call: TRBJ2-7
v_call: TRBV5-1

cdr3_nt: TGTGCCAGCAGCTTCGGAGCCTACGAGCAGTACTTC
cdr3_aa: CASSFGAYEQYF
clone_size: .
d_call: .
j_call: TRBJ2-7
v_call: TRBV7-2

cdr3_nt: TGCGCCAGCAGCTTTCTAGACAGGGGAGAAACCTACGAGCAGTACTTC
cdr3_aa: CASSFLDRGETYEQYF
clone_size: .
d_call: TRBD1
j_call: TRBJ2-7
v_call: TRBV5-1

cdr3_nt: TGTGCCACCGCGGACTTGGATGAAAAACTGTTTTTT
cdr3_aa: CATADLDEKLFF
clone_size: .
d_call: .
j_call: TRBJ1-4
v_call: TRBV28